A selection of T cell receptor beta chains follows, all from one sample in a study of human T cells and chemical hapten exposure. TCRdb processed the RACE reads anew with MiXCR; each CDR3 protein has one entry. The data contain about 360,000 distinct CDR3 sequences, approximately 6.3% of them seen just once; the ten biggest clones take up 7.5% to 8.5%. The material was whole blood, obtained in connection with sensitization to the hapten diphenylcyclopropenone (DPC). All receptors come from a woman aged 18-35 years with alopecia areata. Some clones in this sample may be carry-over from other donors' samples. Both conserved end residues are part of each CDR3. The order of the fields is J gene, clone size, D gene, V gene, CDR3 protein, CDR3 DNA. The D gene is left open where the match is weak. Clone size is given for some rows only: seen once, a few or many times, or a class if the clone is expanded.

j_call: TRBJ1-3; clone_size: NA; d_call: NA; v_call: TRBV12-3/TRBV12-4; cdr3_aa: CASSPLASSGNTIYF; cdr3_nt: TGTGCCAGCAGCCCCTTAGCGAGCTCTGGAAACACCATATATTTT
j_call: TRBJ1-5; clone_size: many; d_call: TRBD1; v_call: TRBV10-3; cdr3_aa: CAISATGGYQPQHF; cdr3_nt: TGTGCCATCAGTGCGACAGGGGGCTATCAGCCCCAGCATTTT
j_call: TRBJ2-1; clone_size: NA; d_call: NA; v_call: TRBV12-3/TRBV12-4; cdr3_aa: CASSSNDLEQFF; cdr3_nt: TGTGCCAGCAGTTCGAACGACTTGGAGCAGTTCTTC
j_call: TRBJ2-4; clone_size: many; d_call: NA; v_call: TRBV4-2; cdr3_aa: CASSQDTASVAKNIQYF; cdr3_nt: TGTGCCAGCAGCCAAGATACGGCTAGCGTAGCCAAAAACATTCAGTACTTC
j_call: TRBJ2-1; clone_size: many; d_call: NA; v_call: TRBV20-1; cdr3_aa: CSASLWGDTTSSYNEQFF; cdr3_nt: TGCAGTGCTAGTCTTTGGGGGGACACAACCAGCTCCTACAATGAGCAGTTCTTC
j_call: TRBJ2-3; clone_size: many; d_call: NA; v_call: TRBV6-1; cdr3_aa: CASSARRGQYASTDTQYF; cdr3_nt: TGTGCCAGCAGTGCGCGGAGGGGACAGTACGCTAGCACAGATACGCAGTATTTT
j_call: TRBJ2-3; clone_size: many; d_call: NA; v_call: TRBV3-1; cdr3_aa: CASSQDSGFSTDTQYF; cdr3_nt: TGTGCCAGCAGCCAAGATAGCGGCTTTAGCACAGATACGCAGTATTTT
j_call: TRBJ2-1; clone_size: NA; d_call: TRBD1; v_call: TRBV7-3; cdr3_aa: CASSVAGTGYNEQFF; cdr3_nt: TGTGCCAGCAGCGTCGCCGGGACAGGGTACAATGAGCAGTTCTTC
j_call: TRBJ1-1; clone_size: NA; d_call: NA; v_call: TRBV7-2; cdr3_aa: CASRLSPGFTEAFF; cdr3_nt: TGTGCCAGCAGACTTAGCCCAGGGTTCACTGAAGCTTTCTTT
j_call: TRBJ2-7; clone_size: NA; d_call: TRBD1; v_call: TRBV5-3; cdr3_aa: CARSCGPFEGAPSHEQYF; cdr3_nt: TGTGCCAGAAGCTGCGGTCCTTTTGAGGGGGCGCCGTCCCACGAGCAGTACTTC
j_call: TRBJ2-3; clone_size: few; d_call: NA; v_call: TRBV7-9; cdr3_aa: CASSLIQGRADTQYF; cdr3_nt: TGTGCCAGCAGCTTAATCCAGGGTAGGGCAGATACGCAGTATTTT
j_call: TRBJ2-7; clone_size: many; d_call: TRBD1; v_call: TRBV10-3; cdr3_aa: CAISETGTGSYEQYF; cdr3_nt: TGTGCCATCAGTGAAACCGGGACAGGCTCCTACGAGCAGTACTTC
j_call: TRBJ1-1; clone_size: many; d_call: NA; v_call: TRBV13; cdr3_aa: CASSFVTRAFF; cdr3_nt: TGTGCCAGCAGCTTCGTCACAAGGGCTTTCTTT
j_call: TRBJ1-3; clone_size: few; d_call: NA; v_call: TRBV4-3; cdr3_aa: CASSQALGWSGNTIYF; cdr3_nt: TGCGCCAGCAGCCAAGCACTGGGGTGGTCTGGAAACACCATATATTTT
j_call: TRBJ1-4; clone_size: few; d_call: NA; v_call: TRBV5-1; cdr3_aa: CASSSRPGTNEKLFF; cdr3_nt: TGCGCCAGCAGCTCCCGGCCAGGAACTAATGAAAAACTGTTTTTT
j_call: TRBJ2-2; clone_size: NA; d_call: NA; v_call: TRBV18; cdr3_aa: CASSTNRFGGELFF; cdr3_nt: TGTGCCAGCTCAACGAACCGTTTCGGCGGGGAGCTGTTTTTT
j_call: TRBJ2-2; clone_size: many; d_call: NA; v_call: TRBV3-1; cdr3_aa: CASSQDQQGSNTGELFF; cdr3_nt: TGTGCCAGCAGCCAAGATCAACAGGGTTCGAACACCGGGGAGCTGTTTTTT
j_call: TRBJ1-1; clone_size: few; d_call: NA; v_call: TRBV6-2/TRBV6-3; cdr3_aa: CASSSLADAMNTEAFF; cdr3_nt: TGTGCCAGCAGTTCTCTCGCAGACGCAATGAACACTGAAGCTTTCTTT
j_call: TRBJ2-2; clone_size: NA; d_call: NA; v_call: TRBV6-5; cdr3_aa: CASSYSGRPDTGELFF; cdr3_nt: TGTGCCAGCAGTTACTCGGGGCGTCCGGACACCGGGGAGCTGTTTTTT
j_call: TRBJ2-3; clone_size: few; d_call: NA; v_call: TRBV6-2/TRBV6-3; cdr3_aa: CASSYWDPGTDTQYF; cdr3_nt: TGTGCCAGCAGTTACTGGGACCCCGGGACAGATACGCAGTATTTT
j_call: TRBJ1-2; clone_size: NA; d_call: NA; v_call: TRBV7-9; cdr3_aa: CASSLNGGPNYGYTF; cdr3_nt: TGTGCCAGCAGCCTCAACGGCGGTCCTAACTATGGCTACACCTTC
j_call: TRBJ2-3; clone_size: many; d_call: NA; v_call: TRBV5-1; cdr3_aa: CASSWGRPGRSDTQYF; cdr3_nt: TGCGCCAGCAGCTGGGGCCGACCGGGGCGCTCAGATACGCAGTATTTT
j_call: TRBJ1-1; clone_size: few; d_call: NA; v_call: TRBV6-2/TRBV6-3; cdr3_aa: CASSYFSRNTEAFF; cdr3_nt: TGTGCCAGCAGTTACTTTTCCCGAAACACTGAAGCTTTCTTT
j_call: TRBJ1-4; clone_size: few; d_call: NA; v_call: TRBV6-2/TRBV6-3; cdr3_aa: CASSSVGRKLTDNEKLFF; cdr3_nt: TGTGCCAGCAGTTCCGTGGGCCGAAAGCTGACCGATAATGAAAAACTGTTTTTT
j_call: TRBJ1-6; clone_size: NA; d_call: TRBD1; v_call: TRBV7-2; cdr3_aa: CASSLGQGGRKPLHF; cdr3_nt: TGTGCCAGCAGCCTAGGACAGGGGGGACGAAAACCCCTCCACTTT
j_call: TRBJ1-1; clone_size: few; d_call: TRBD1; v_call: TRBV7-6; cdr3_aa: CASSLGRDRLNTEAFF; cdr3_nt: TGTGCCAGCAGCTTAGGCCGGGACAGGTTGAACACTGAAGCTTTCTTT
j_call: TRBJ1-2; clone_size: many; d_call: TRBD1; v_call: TRBV7-9; cdr3_aa: CASSVGTVYGYTF; cdr3_nt: TGTGCCAGCAGCGTTGGGACAGTCTATGGCTACACCTTC
j_call: TRBJ2-6; clone_size: many; d_call: NA; v_call: TRBV29-1; cdr3_aa: CSVEIDSRFDSGANVLTF; cdr3_nt: TGCAGCGTTGAGATAGACAGCCGATTCGACTCTGGGGCCAACGTCCTGACTTTC
j_call: TRBJ2-7; clone_size: many; d_call: NA; v_call: TRBV4-3; cdr3_aa: CASSQDRRDYEQYF; cdr3_nt: TGCGCCAGCAGCCAAGACCGGCGGGACTACGAGCAGTACTTC
j_call: TRBJ1-1; clone_size: NA; d_call: TRBD1; v_call: TRBV7-6; cdr3_aa: CASSLDWTGNTEAFF; cdr3_nt: TGTGCCAGCAGCTTAGATTGGACAGGGAACACTGAAGCTTTCTTT
j_call: TRBJ2-6; clone_size: many; d_call: TRBD1; v_call: TRBV12-3/TRBV12-4; cdr3_aa: CASSSNRGTLTF; cdr3_nt: TGTGCCAGCAGTTCAAACAGGGGGACCCTGACTTTC
j_call: TRBJ1-2; clone_size: many; d_call: NA; v_call: TRBV25-1; cdr3_aa: CASSPGDYGYTF; cdr3_nt: TGTGCCAGCAGTCCCGGTGACTATGGCTACACCTTC
j_call: TRBJ2-1; clone_size: NA; d_call: TRBD2; v_call: TRBV20-1; cdr3_aa: CSARDLGLAGGPRHEQFF; cdr3_nt: TGCAGTGCTAGAGATCTGGGTTTAGCGGGGGGCCCGAGGCATGAGCAGTTCTTC
j_call: TRBJ2-5; clone_size: NA; d_call: TRBD2; v_call: TRBV7-8; cdr3_aa: CASSLALRSGGPQETQYF; cdr3_nt: TGTGCCAGCAGCTTAGCGCTACGTAGCGGGGGCCCACAAGAGACCCAGTACTTC
j_call: TRBJ1-1; clone_size: NA; d_call: NA; v_call: TRBV20-1; cdr3_aa: CSASGGEAFF; cdr3_nt: TGCAGTGCTAGTGGAGGTGAAGCTTTCTTT
j_call: TRBJ2-3; clone_size: few; d_call: TRBD2; v_call: TRBV27; cdr3_aa: CASRFLRTSTTDTDTQYF; cdr3_nt: TGTGCCAGTCGTTTTCTCCGGACTAGTACCACCGACACAGATACGCAGTATTTT
j_call: TRBJ1-2; clone_size: NA; d_call: NA; v_call: TRBV9; cdr3_aa: CASSPAGQAGGYTF; cdr3_nt: TGTGCCAGCAGTCCCGCAGGGCAGGCGGGAGGCTACACCTTC
j_call: TRBJ1-5; clone_size: few; d_call: NA; v_call: TRBV12-3/TRBV12-4; cdr3_aa: CASSLTRDQPQHF; cdr3_nt: TGTGCCAGCAGCCTTACCCGGGACCAGCCCCAGCATTTT
j_call: TRBJ2-1; clone_size: NA; d_call: TRBD2; v_call: TRBV7-2; cdr3_aa: CASSSRGADIDEQFF; cdr3_nt: TGTGCCAGCAGCTCGCGGGGGGCCGATATCGATGAGCAGTTCTTC
j_call: TRBJ1-4; clone_size: few; d_call: NA; v_call: TRBV28; cdr3_aa: CASNEGRNEKLFF; cdr3_nt: TGTGCCAGCAACGAGGGACGTAATGAAAAACTGTTTTTT
j_call: TRBJ2-1; clone_size: few; d_call: TRBD2; v_call: TRBV27; cdr3_aa: CASSFPSKFVGGENEQFF; cdr3_nt: TGTGCCAGCAGTTTCCCGTCTAAGTTTGTGGGGGGGGAGAATGAGCAGTTCTTC
j_call: TRBJ2-7; clone_size: once; d_call: NA; v_call: TRBV4-2; cdr3_aa: CASSQDRQASSYEQYF; cdr3_nt: TGTGCCAGCAGCCAAGATCGACAGGCAAGCTCCTACGAGCAGTACTTC
j_call: TRBJ2-7; clone_size: many; d_call: NA; v_call: TRBV27; cdr3_aa: CASSPVLRRNYEQYF; cdr3_nt: TGTGCCAGCAGCCCGGTACTGAGGAGGAACTACGAGCAGTACTTC
j_call: TRBJ2-1; clone_size: many; d_call: NA; v_call: TRBV10-3; cdr3_aa: CAISDGGGLTYNEQFF; cdr3_nt: TGTGCCATCAGTGACGGAGGGGGTCTTACCTACAATGAGCAGTTCTTC
j_call: TRBJ2-4; clone_size: few; d_call: TRBD1; v_call: TRBV29-1; cdr3_aa: CSVTGTGGENAKNIQYF; cdr3_nt: TGCAGCGTGACCGGGACAGGGGGCGAGAACGCCAAAAACATTCAGTACTTC
j_call: TRBJ2-1; clone_size: many; d_call: TRBD2; v_call: TRBV5-1; cdr3_aa: CASTPGLGGSEQFF; cdr3_nt: TGCGCCAGCACTCCGGGACTAGGAGGTAGTGAGCAGTTCTTC
j_call: TRBJ1-2; clone_size: NA; d_call: TRBD1; v_call: TRBV6-6; cdr3_aa: CASSSTQQGLGYGYTF; cdr3_nt: TGTGCCAGCAGTTCGACCCAACAGGGGTTAGGCTATGGCTACACCTTC
j_call: TRBJ1-6; clone_size: few; d_call: NA; v_call: TRBV7-3; cdr3_aa: CASSLQFSNSPLHF; cdr3_nt: TGTGCCAGCAGCCTACAGTTTTCTAATTCACCCCTCCACTTT
j_call: TRBJ2-2; clone_size: NA; d_call: TRBD2; v_call: TRBV20-1; cdr3_aa: CSARSLAGSGELFF; cdr3_nt: TGCAGTGCTAGAAGTCTAGCGGGGAGCGGGGAGCTGTTTTTT